These 15 T cell receptor beta chains were sequenced from one sample in a study of beta chain features in type 1 diabetes. Overall study findings and caveats: Patients with Type 1 diabetes showed moderately but significantly shorter TCRB CDR3s in all four CD4+ subsets.

Antigens for these TCRs are unknown. The study reverse transcribed the entire isolated RNA, so it sequenced expressed TCRB transcripts. TCRdb's copy holds only in-frame clones and misses some; the assay was immunoSEQ multiplex PCR. Among 300,000 to 400,000 clones listed, roughly a tenth were seen once. The sample consisted of central memory CD4+ T cells from blood. These receptors were taken from a man between 25 and 39 years old with type 1 diabetes.

The rearrangement joins TRBV10-3 to TRBJ2-1, with 9 nucleotides matching TRBD1. V trimming: 0 bases; J trimming: 7 bases; junction bases outside the gene matches: 1. The CDR3 sequence is 14 residues long. Germline CDR1 reads ENHRY; CDR2 reads SYGVKD. The CDR3 reads CAISESGTGNEQFF. The CDR3 DNA reads TGTGCCATCAGTGAGTCGGGGACAGGGAATGAGCAGTTCTTC.

Only a few counts were recorded for this clone. The rearrangement links TRBV5-1 to TRBJ2-3; D perhaps matches TRBD2 (6 bases). Trimming took off 1 base at V and 4 bases at J, with 13 bases between the two ends. The germline V gene encodes CDR1 SGHRS and CDR2 YFSETQ. The CDR3 has 15 residues. The CDR3 is CASSLQLAGADTQYF. The CDR3 bases are TGCGCCAGCAGCTTGCAACTAGCAGGAGCAGATACGCAGTATTTT.

This clone came up a few times. The gene calls are TRBV5-5 and TRBJ2-7; D remains unclear. The CDR3 is 13 residues long. The germline V gene encodes CDR1 SGHKS and CDR2 YYEKEE (reference sequence). The V gene lost 4 bases and the J gene lost 1 base, with 9 bases spanning the gap. The CDR3: CASSVSNSYEQYF. In nucleotides, the CDR3 is TGTGCCAGCAGCGTCTCGAATTCCTACGAGCAGTACTTC.

This clone was counted at least ten times. V gene TRBV19 combines with J gene TRBJ1-4; D is unclear. Germline V gene data show CDR1 as LNHDA and CDR2 as SQIVND (reference sequence). The CDR3 contains 11 residues. V was shortened by 3 bases and J by 8 bases, with 4 bases between the two germline ends. The CDR3 DNA follows: TGTGCCAGTAGTATTGGAGAAAAACTGTTTTTT. Protein product: CASSIGEKLFF.

The sample holds one count of this clone. The chain combines TRBV6-4 with TRBJ1-1; D call uncertain. The CDR3 has 14 amino acids. CDR1 is MRHNA, CDR2 SNTAGT, per germline. Trimming cost V 7 bases and J 7 bases, with 19 bases left between them. The CDR3 is CASMYEEGFGEAFF. As DNA, the CDR3 is TGTGCCAGCATGTACGAGGAAGGGTTTGGTGAAGCTTTCTTT.

This clone appeared a few times. The chain joins TRBV7-2 to TRBJ2-6, with D uncertain. V gave up 8 bases and J gave up 0 bases, with 8 bases separating them. The CDR3 has 14 residues. CDR1 and CDR2 (germline): SGHTA, FQGNSA. The CDR3 nucleotides read TGTGCCAGCTCTTTTGGCTCTGGGGCCAACGTCCTGACTTTC. Amino acids: CASSFGSGANVLTF.

This clone was detected many times. This rearrangement joins TRBV7-8 to TRBJ2-3; 14 bases line up with TRBD2. This CDR3 is built from 17 residues. J was trimmed by 4 bases and V by 5 bases; bases with no gene match: 8. Germline V gives CDR1 SGHVS, CDR2 FQNEAQ. CDR3 residues: CASSAGLTSGGADTQYF. The CDR3 DNA reads as TGTGCCAGCAGCGCCGGCCTGACTAGCGGGGGGGCAGATACGCAGTATTTT.

The chain couples TRBV30 to TRBJ1-4, with no clear D. The CDR3 runs 13 residues. The ends were cut back, 2 bases at V and 5 bases at J, with 9 bases in the middle. Germline V gene lookup returns CDR1 GTSNPN and CDR2 SVGIG (reference sequence). The CDR3 loop reads CAWSRQLNEKLFF. The CDR3 DNA reads TGTGCCTGGAGTCGGCAGCTCAATGAAAAACTGTTTTTT.

V usage is TRBV29-1 and J usage is TRBJ2-7; D may match TRBD1 or TRBD2 (5 bases each). Between the trimmed V and J ends, which lost 6 bases and 4 bases, there was a span of 19 bases. Germline CDR1 reads SQVTM; CDR2 reads ANQGSEA. The CDR3 runs 14 residues. CDR3 sequence reads: CSVRDPPTGYEQYF. CDR3 sequence (DNA): TGCAGCGTACGGGACCCTCCTACCGGTTACGAGCAGTACTTC.

This sequence joins TRBV10-3 and TRBJ1-6; a weak D match, TRBD1 (5 bases). The CDR3 has 15 residues. The V end lost 3 bases, the J end lost 5 bases, and 11 bases lay between the germline ends. Germline CDR1 ENHRY, CDR2 SYGVKD. As DNA, the CDR3 is TGTGCCATCAGTGACCTGGGGCCTCATAATTCACCCCTCCACTTT. Its protein is CAISDLGPHNSPLHF.

This chain joins TRBV7-9 and TRBJ1-2; a possible D gene is TRBD1 (5 bases). Germline values: CDR1 SEHNR, CDR2 FQNEAQ (reference sequence). Trimming removed 4 bases at V and 6 bases at J, with 9 bases between. CDR3 length: 12 amino acids. CDR3 sequence: CASSSGGDGYTF. The CDR3 region has the DNA TGTGCCAGCAGCTCCGGGGGGGATGGCTACACCTTC.

This clone appeared a few times. The chain has TRBV30 and TRBJ1-2, with TRBD1 matching 8 bases. Germline V lookup: CDR1 GTSNPN, CDR2 SVGIG (reference sequence). The trim removed 8 bases at V and 6 bases at J, leaving 17 bases unmatched. This CDR3 spans 15 amino acids. In DNA form, the CDR3 reads TGTGCCCGGGAAGCTGGACAGGGCATCCTCGATGGCTACACCTTC. Amino acid sequence: CAREAGQGILDGYTF. Together with reference TRBV30 and TRBJ1-2, the CDR3 gives the full variable domain: SQTIHQWPATLVQPVGSPLSLECTVEGTSNPNLYWYRQAAGRGLQLLFYSVGIGQISSEVPQNLSASRPQDRQFILSSKKLLLSDSGFYLCAREAGQGILDGYTFGSGTRLTVV.

This clone was detected a few times. The rearrangement uses TRBV29-1 and TRBJ1-1, with 7 bases that match TRBD1. Germline-derived CDR1 and CDR2 are SQVTM and ANQGSEA. CDR3 length: 14 residues. Trimming removed 7 bases from V and 0 bases from J; junction bases left unmatched: 8. CDR3 region: CSALGTDMNTEAFF. CDR3 sequence (DNA): TGCAGCGCCCTTGGGACAGATATGAACACTGAAGCTTTCTTT.

A word on this clone: Other nucleotide sequences from this sample produce the same CDR3. The chain combines TRBV11-2 with TRBJ2-2, with no clear D. The length of the CDR3 is 13 residues. Deletions cut 3 bases from V and 11 bases from J, with 13 bases between. Germline V CDR1 and CDR2: SGHAT, FQNNGV. CDR3 sequence (DNA): TGTGCCAGCAGCTTTGGGTCCCCGCGCGAGCTGTTTTTT. Protein product: CASSFGSPRELFF.

This clone has just a few counts. This chain uses TRBV21-1 with TRBJ1-2; the table names TRBD1, a call not compared with the DNA. TRBV21-1 constitutes a pseudogene. This CDR3 comprises 11 residues. The CDR3 protein is CASSFRGGYTF. The CDR3 DNA follows: TGTGCCAGCAGCTTCAGGGGCGGCTACACCTTC.